Below, 4 T cell receptor beta chains from the same sample are listed, as sequenced in a study of blood T cell repertoires in COVID-19. Profiled with immunoSEQ multiplex PCR; TCRdb holds only in-frame clones, not every one. This sample carries about 260,000 clones, 85% to 90% of them seen once, and the ten largest clones take 1.5%. The sample comprised peripheral blood. Receptors originate from a woman between 40 and 50 years old who had recovered from COVID-19.

The genes are TRBV28 and TRBJ1-2, with D perhaps matching TRBD1 (5 bases). The V gene's germline CDR1 is MDHEN and CDR2 SYDVKM. Between the trimmed V and J ends, which lost 7 bases and 4 bases, there was a span of 16 bases. There are 14 residues in the CDR3. The CDR3 sequence: CASTPRTSFYGYTF. The CDR3 nucleotides read TGTGCCAGCACCCCCAGGACAAGCTTCTATGGCTACACCTTC.

This clone has only one observation. The gene calls are TRBV12-3 or TRBV12-4 and TRBJ2-3, with D uncertain. The CDR3 sequence is 13 residues long. V lost 1 base to trimming and J lost 3 bases, with 5 bases between them. The CDR3 DNA sequence: TGTGCCAGCAGTTTAGTCCTGACAGATACGCAGTATTTT. It translates to CASSLVLTDTQYF.

This rearrangement joins TRBV7-9 to TRBJ1-6; D is uncertain. The CDR3 is 14 amino acids. V was cut by 3 bases and J by 0 bases, with 3 bases left in between. The germline CDR1 and CDR2 sequences are SEHNR and FQNEAQ (reference sequence). Here the CDR3 DNA reads TGTGCCAGCAGCTTTAGCTCCTATAATTCACCCCTCCACTTT. Translation gives CASSFSSYNSPLHF.

V is TRBV7-2 and J is TRBJ1-5, with D tentatively TRBD1 (5 bases). Germline-derived CDR1 and CDR2 are SGHTA and FQGNSA. Trimming cost V 5 bases and J 5 bases, with 13 bases left between them. This CDR3 comprises 14 residues. CDR3 DNA sequence: TGTGCCAGCAGCGCCACAGGTCCCCATCAGCCCCAGCATTTT. This translates into CASSATGPHQPQHF.